This paragraph covers one TCR beta chain sequence. This entry belongs to a study of Graves' ophthalmopathy and Graves' hyperthyroidism. V shed 1 base, J shed 1 base, and the junction held 3 bases outside the gene matches. The CDR3 covers 16 residues. From germline, CDR1 is LNHNV and CDR2 YYDKDF (reference sequence). Amplification of TCR beta CDR3 regions used RNA transcripts. First-round RT-PCR relied on HTBI primers, and a second-round multiplex PCR came next. TCRdb itself ran the multiplex PCR reads through MiXCR, one entry per CDR3 protein. The top ten hold 44% of the sample, which has hundreds of thousands of distinct CDR3 sequences, 35% to 50% seen once.

Sequencing input: peripheral blood. The chain combines TRBV15 with TRBJ1-1; 10 nucleotides line up with TRBD1. This receptor was taken from an adult man with Graves' ophthalmopathy. As DNA, the CDR3 is TGTGCCACCAGCAGAGGGACAGGGGGGGGGAACACTGAAGCTTTCTTT. It encodes CATSRGTGGGNTEAFF.